The TCR beta chain described here comes from a study of OX40 agonist ivuxolimab in advanced cancers. The V gene's germline CDR1 is SGHAT and CDR2 FQNNGV. Trimming took 6 bases from V and 1 from J, leaving 19 bases between them. There are 17 residues in the CDR3. Clones were read by immunoSEQ multiplex PCR, and TCRdb kept only the in-frame ones, dropping some. Among some 99,000 clones listed, around 94% were seen once. The TCR originated in an adult with an advanced solid tumor such as melanoma, head and neck, liver or kidney cancer. This sample comprised CD4+ or CD8+ T cells sorted from blood, obtained in a trial of the OX40 agonist ivuxolimab. The chain uses TRBV11-2 and TRBJ1-5; D is undetermined. This CDR3 reads CASSPWAGYTSNQPQHF. The DNA for the CDR3 is TGTGCCAGCAGTCCCTGGGCGGGATATACGAGCAATCAGCCCCAGCATTTT.